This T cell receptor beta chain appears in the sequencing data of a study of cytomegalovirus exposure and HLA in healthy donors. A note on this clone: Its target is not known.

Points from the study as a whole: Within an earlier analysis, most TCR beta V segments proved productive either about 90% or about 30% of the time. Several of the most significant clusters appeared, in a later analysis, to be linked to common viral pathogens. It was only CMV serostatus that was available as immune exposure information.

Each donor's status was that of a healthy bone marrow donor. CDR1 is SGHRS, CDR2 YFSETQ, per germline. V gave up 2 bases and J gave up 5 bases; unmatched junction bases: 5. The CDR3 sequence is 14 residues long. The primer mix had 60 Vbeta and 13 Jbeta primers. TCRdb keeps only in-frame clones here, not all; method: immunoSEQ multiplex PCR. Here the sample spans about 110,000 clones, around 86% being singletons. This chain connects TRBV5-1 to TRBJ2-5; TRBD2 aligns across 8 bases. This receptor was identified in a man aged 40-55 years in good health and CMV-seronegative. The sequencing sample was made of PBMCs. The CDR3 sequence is CASSFGRGEETQYF. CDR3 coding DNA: TGCGCCAGCAGCTTCGGGCGGGGGGAGGAGACCCAGTACTTC.